The entry that follows covers one T cell receptor beta chain sequence. These data belong to a study of cytomegalovirus exposure and HLA in healthy donors. Per the germline V gene, CDR1 is SGHRS and CDR2 is YFSETQ. The V gene lost 0 bases and the J gene lost 5 bases, with 5 bases spanning the gap. The CDR3 has 12 residues. Sequenced by immunoSEQ multiplex PCR; TCRdb stores in-frame clones only, minus some. The data contain about 98,000 clones, 70% to 90% of them seen just once; the ten biggest clones take up roughly 4.3%. Material for sequencing was PBMCs. This TCR was recovered from a woman in her 30s in good health and CMV-seronegative. The V gene is TRBV5-1, the J gene TRBJ2-5; D remains ambiguous. This CDR3 reads CASSLVSETQYF. CDR3 in DNA: TGCGCCAGCAGCTTGGTCTCCGAGACCCAGTACTTC.